This T cell receptor beta chain was observed in a study of identical twins. Study-level points and caveats: Out-of-frame sharing of TCR alpha in monozygotic twins was underestimated by models.

V lost 5 bases and J lost 7, with 14 bases in between. The CDR3 loop spans 13 amino acids. Each donor (without exception) was a healthy Caucasian. This clonotype has only a few counts. The antigen is unknown. TCRdb independently ran MiXCR on the 5' RACE reads; one entry per CDR3 protein. This table has around 1.7 million distinct CDR3 sequences, 32% appearing once. The TCR sequence derives from a newborn girl in good health. The sequenced sample consisted of cord blood. The chain uses TRBV12-3 or TRBV12-4 and TRBJ1-1; possible D gene TRBD1, 5 bases. The CDR3 protein is CASSEGRAFEAFF. The CDR3 nucleotides are TGTGCCAGCAGTGAGGGACGGGCTTTTGAAGCTTTCTTT.